A few counts support the clone carrying this T cell receptor beta chain. Its antigen remains unidentified. This CDR3 is built from 12 residues. CDR1 is SGHTA, CDR2 FQGNSA, per germline. The V and J ends lost 2 bases and 4 bases respectively, with 3 bases between them. This sample is part of a study of response to subunit inactivated influenza vaccine. Study conclusions and caveats: Few additional T cells are recruited per seasonal influenza vaccination, authors suggested.

TCRdb re-derived calls from the RT-PCR reads in MiXCR, one entry per CDR3 protein. Of approximately 730,000 distinct CDR3 sequences listed, approximately 15% are singletons. The specimen comprised PBMCs from blood, sampled less than 15 days before vaccination. The rearrangement links TRBV7-2 to TRBJ1-5, with no clear D. This clonotype was obtained from a man between 50 and 59 years old who received an inactivated influenza vaccine. The CDR3 nucleotides read TGTGCCAGCAGCTTAATGAATCAGCCCCAGCATTTT. It codes for CASSLMNQPQHF.